The TCR beta chain under discussion was sequenced for a study of shared clonotypes between healthy human individuals. The germline V gene encodes CDR1 SGDLS and CDR2 YYNGEE. CDR3 size: 14 residues. Trimming stripped 2 bases from V and 5 bases from J, with 13 bases between. Naive CD8 cells, CD45RO-negative and positively selected for CCR7, excluded terminally differentiated effector memory CD45RA+ cells. Deep level was the assay's run setting. Original methodology: ImmunoSEQ sequences covered only the junction and lacked quality scores; filtering therefore differed. The table came from immunoSEQ multiplex PCR; TCRdb's copy has only in-frame clones and leaves some out. That table furnishes V, J and clone size, whereas the DNA furnished D and trimming. The table lists hundreds of thousands of clones, about 96% of them singletons.

The specimen was naive CD8+ T cells sorted from blood. The J gene is TRBJ2-5, the V gene TRBV9; the D gene is possibly TRBD1 (5 bases). This clonotype was sampled from a woman aged 25 to 39 in good health. In nucleotides, the CDR3 is TGTGCCAGCAGCGTCGACAGCCCTGCGGAGACCCAGTACTTC. Its protein is CASSVDSPAETQYF.